This entry is about one T cell receptor (beta chain). Its cognate antigen is unknown. This entry is derived from a study of T-cell memory formation after mild COVID-19. The study, taken as a whole, reports: Cross-reactive memory seemingly joined, as some responding clones were found in pre-infection memory. CD4+ contracting clones lay mainly in CM and EM, CD8+ ones in EMRA.

TCRdb used MiXCR to reprocess the 5' RACE reads, holding one entry per CDR3 protein. The sample lists almost 550,000 distinct CDR3 sequences, approximately 20% seen once, with under 15% in the top ten. Germline CDR1 reads SGHRS; CDR2 reads YFSETQ. The CDR3 is made up of 17 amino acids. J lost 0 bases, V lost 0 bases, and 4 bases had no gene match. The sequenced material came from PBMCs or a T cell subset sorted from them (not recorded which). The sequence came from an adult woman who had mild COVID-19 (a few samples of this study predate the infection). Cell type and time point are not known. The chain has TRBV5-1 and TRBJ2-1; 9 nucleotides agree with TRBD1. CDR3 coding DNA: TGCGCCAGCAGCTTGGGTGGGACAGGGAGCTCCTACAATGAGCAGTTCTTC. Translating it yields CASSLGGTGSSYNEQFF.